This T cell receptor (beta chain) emerged from a study of blood T cell repertoires in COVID-19. Study in general: Italy, Spain and the United States were the sources of the convalescent and acute COVID-19 samples.

In the original workflow: Quantification of nucleated cells was approximated via reference gene primer amplification. The protocol was immunoSEQ multiplex PCR, while the TCRdb copy is restricted to in-frame clones and leaves out a portion. Clone size and V and J calls were adopted from that table, with D and trimming inferred from the DNA. In the table there are some 380,000 clones, roughly 80% of which are singletons. V lost 7 bases and J lost 9; bases outside the gene matches: 7. The CDR3 consists of 13 residues. CDR1 SQVTM and CDR2 ANQGSEA come from the germline V gene. Sequencing was carried out using peripheral blood. This sequence originates from a human donor with acute or convalescent COVID-19. The donor label of this sample is uncertain. This rearrangement joins TRBV29-1 to TRBJ2-1; 12 nucleotides agree with TRBD2. The CDR3 is CSGRLAGVGEQFF. DNA for the CDR3: TGCAGCGGCAGACTAGCGGGGGTCGGTGAGCAGTTCTTC.